This T cell receptor (beta chain) was profiled in a study of cytomegalovirus exposure and HLA in healthy donors. Whole-study context: It was reported in a later analysis that the same platform had been used for the 120 or so validation repertoires as for the roughly 670 first-cohort repertoires.

In germline, CDR1 is SGHTA, CDR2 FQGTGA. V gave up 7 bases and J gave up 4 bases, with 6 bases separating them. This CDR3 region has 11 residues. Regarding this clone: Its antigen remains unidentified.

Study findings and constraints: According to the study, 160 or so TCR beta chains were cytomegalovirus-associated. The tendency of first-cohort TCR clusters to co-occur in the roughly 130 validation repertoires was the finding of a later analysis. There were some public TCRs occurring in many donors, but most TCR sequences were rare.

Clones were sequenced by immunoSEQ multiplex PCR, and TCRdb holds only the in-frame ones, with some missing. The sample lists about 68,000 clones, 90% to 95% occurring once. The origin of this receptor is a man aged 18 to 30 in good health and CMV-seronegative. Specimen: PBMCs. The chain combines TRBV7-3 with TRBJ2-3; the D is unclear. CDR3 DNA sequence: TGTGCCAGCACCTCTTCAGATACGCAGTATTTT. As protein: CASTSSDTQYF.